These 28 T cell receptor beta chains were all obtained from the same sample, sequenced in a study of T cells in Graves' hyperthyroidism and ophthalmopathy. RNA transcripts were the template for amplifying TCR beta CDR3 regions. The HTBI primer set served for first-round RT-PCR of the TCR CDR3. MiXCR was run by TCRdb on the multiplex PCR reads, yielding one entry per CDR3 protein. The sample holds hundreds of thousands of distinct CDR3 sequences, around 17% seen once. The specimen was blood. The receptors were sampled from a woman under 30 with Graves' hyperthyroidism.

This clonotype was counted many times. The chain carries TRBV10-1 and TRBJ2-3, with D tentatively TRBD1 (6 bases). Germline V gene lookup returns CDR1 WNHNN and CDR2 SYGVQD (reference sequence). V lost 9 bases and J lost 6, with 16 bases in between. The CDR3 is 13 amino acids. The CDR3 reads CASRRDIGDTQYF. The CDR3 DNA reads TGCGCCAGTAGACGGGACATAGGGGATACGCAGTATTTT.

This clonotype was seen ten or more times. The CDR3 here is CASSYSSPLQGARNEQFF. CDR3 sequence (DNA): TGTGCCAGCAGTTACTCGTCTCCATTACAGGGGGCGCGGAATGAGCAGTTCTTC. V is TRBV6-5 and J is TRBJ2-1; 9 positions agree with TRBD1. This CDR3 is built from 18 residues. Germline CDR1 MNHEY, CDR2 SVGAGI. The ends lost 0 bases at V and 7 bases at J; junction bases unmatched: 13.

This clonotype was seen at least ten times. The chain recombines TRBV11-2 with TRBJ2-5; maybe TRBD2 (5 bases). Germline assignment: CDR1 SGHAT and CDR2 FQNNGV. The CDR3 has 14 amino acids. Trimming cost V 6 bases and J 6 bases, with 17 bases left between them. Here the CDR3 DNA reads TGTGCCAGCAGGCGGCGCGGGTCCAAACAGACCCAGTACTTC. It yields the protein CASRRRGSKQTQYF.

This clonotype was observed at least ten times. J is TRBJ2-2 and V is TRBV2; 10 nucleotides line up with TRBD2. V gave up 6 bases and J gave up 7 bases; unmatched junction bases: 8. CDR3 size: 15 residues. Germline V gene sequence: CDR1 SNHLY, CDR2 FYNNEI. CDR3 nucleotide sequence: TGTGCCAGCAGAGTAGCGGGAGGCAGGAGCGGGGAGCTGTTTTTT. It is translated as CASRVAGGRSGELFF.

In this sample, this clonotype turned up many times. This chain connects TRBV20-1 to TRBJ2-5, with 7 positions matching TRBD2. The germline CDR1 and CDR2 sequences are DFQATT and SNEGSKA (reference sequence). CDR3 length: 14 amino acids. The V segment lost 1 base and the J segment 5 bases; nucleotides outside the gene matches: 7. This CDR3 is CSARVGTKDETQYF. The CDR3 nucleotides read TGCAGTGCTAGAGTCGGGACTAAGGATGAGACCCAGTACTTC.

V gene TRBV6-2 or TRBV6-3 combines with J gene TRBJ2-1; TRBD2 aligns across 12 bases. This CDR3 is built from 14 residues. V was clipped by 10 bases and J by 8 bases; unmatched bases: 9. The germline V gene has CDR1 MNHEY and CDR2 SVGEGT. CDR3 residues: CAIHSSGGAHEQFF. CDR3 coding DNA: TGTGCCATCCACTCTAGCGGGGGGGCGCATGAGCAGTTCTTC.

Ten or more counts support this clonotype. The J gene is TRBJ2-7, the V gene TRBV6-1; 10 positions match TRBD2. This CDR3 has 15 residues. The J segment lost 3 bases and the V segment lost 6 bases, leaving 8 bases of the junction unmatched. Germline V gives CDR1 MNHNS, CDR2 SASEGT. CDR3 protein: CASSPRASGGYEQYF. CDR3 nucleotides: TGTGCCAGCAGCCCCAGGGCTAGCGGGGGCTACGAGCAGTACTTC.

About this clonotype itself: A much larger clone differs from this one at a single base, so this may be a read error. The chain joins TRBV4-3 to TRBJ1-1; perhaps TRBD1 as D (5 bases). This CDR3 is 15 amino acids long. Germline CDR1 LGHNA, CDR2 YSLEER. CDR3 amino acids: CASSQDWGGNTEVFF. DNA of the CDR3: TGCGCCAGCAGCCAAGATTGGGGGGGGAACACTGAAGTTTTCTTT.

The CDR3 nucleotides are TGCGCCAGCAGCTCCCTCTTCCGGCTTAACAGGCAGTCCTACGAGCAGTACTTC. It yields the protein CASSSLFRLNRQSYEQYF. This rearrangement joins TRBV5-1 to TRBJ2-7; a weak D match, TRBD1 (5 bases). The CDR3 sequence is 18 residues long. Germline lookup yields CDR1 SGHRS and CDR2 YFSETQ. V was clipped by 3 bases and J by 1 base, with 23 bases between them.

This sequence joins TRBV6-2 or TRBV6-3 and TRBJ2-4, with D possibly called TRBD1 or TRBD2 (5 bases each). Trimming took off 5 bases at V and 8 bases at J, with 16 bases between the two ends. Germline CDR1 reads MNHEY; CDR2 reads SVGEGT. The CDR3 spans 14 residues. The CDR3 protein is CASSKGRPADIQYF. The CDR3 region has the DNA TGTGCCAGCAGTAAGGGACGACCCGCGGACATTCAGTACTTC.

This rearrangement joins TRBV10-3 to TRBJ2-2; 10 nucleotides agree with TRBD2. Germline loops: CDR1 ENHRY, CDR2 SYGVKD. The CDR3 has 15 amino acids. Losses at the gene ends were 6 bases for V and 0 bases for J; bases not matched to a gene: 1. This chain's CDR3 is CAIRSGRANTGELFF. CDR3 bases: TGTGCCATCAGGAGCGGGAGGGCGAACACCGGGGAGCTGTTTTTT.

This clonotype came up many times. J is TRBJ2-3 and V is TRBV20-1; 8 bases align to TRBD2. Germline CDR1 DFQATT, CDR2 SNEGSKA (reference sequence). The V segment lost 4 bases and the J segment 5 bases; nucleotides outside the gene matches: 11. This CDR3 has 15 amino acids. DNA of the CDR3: TGCAGTGCTACGGGGGGTAGCGGGATTGGAGATACGCAGTATTTT. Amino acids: CSATGGSGIGDTQYF.

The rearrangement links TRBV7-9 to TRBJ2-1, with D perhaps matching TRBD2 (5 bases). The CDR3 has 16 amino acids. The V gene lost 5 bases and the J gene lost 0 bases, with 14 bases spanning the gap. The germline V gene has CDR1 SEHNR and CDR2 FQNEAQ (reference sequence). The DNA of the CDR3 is TGTGCCAGCAGCCCTCCCGGACTCAGCTCCTACAATGAGCAGTTCTTC. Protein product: CASSPPGLSSYNEQFF.

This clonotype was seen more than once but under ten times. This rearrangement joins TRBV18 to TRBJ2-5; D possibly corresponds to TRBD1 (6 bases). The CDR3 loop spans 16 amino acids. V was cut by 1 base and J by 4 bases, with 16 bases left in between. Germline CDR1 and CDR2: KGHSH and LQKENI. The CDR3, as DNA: TGTGCCAGCTCACCACGTCAGCAGGGGAGTGGAGAGACCCAGTACTTC. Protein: CASSPRQQGSGETQYF.

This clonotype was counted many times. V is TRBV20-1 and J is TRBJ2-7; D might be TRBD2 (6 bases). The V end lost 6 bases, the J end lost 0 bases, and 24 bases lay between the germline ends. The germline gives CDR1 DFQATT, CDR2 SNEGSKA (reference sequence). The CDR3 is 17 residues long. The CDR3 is CSANHGGAKDFSYEQYF. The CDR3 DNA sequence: TGCAGTGCCAACCATGGAGGGGCGAAAGATTTCTCCTACGAGCAGTACTTC.

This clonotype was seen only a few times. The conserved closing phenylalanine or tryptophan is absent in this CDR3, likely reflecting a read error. The CDR3 is CASSEVASNQPQHS. CDR3 DNA sequence: TGTGCCAGCAGCGAGGTGGCGAGCAATCAGCCCCAGCATTCT. This chain joins TRBV11-2 and TRBJ1-5; D is undetermined. V was trimmed by 5 bases and J by 1 base, leaving 9 bases between them. Per the germline V gene, CDR1 is SGHAT and CDR2 is FQNNGV. The CDR3 sequence is 14 residues long.

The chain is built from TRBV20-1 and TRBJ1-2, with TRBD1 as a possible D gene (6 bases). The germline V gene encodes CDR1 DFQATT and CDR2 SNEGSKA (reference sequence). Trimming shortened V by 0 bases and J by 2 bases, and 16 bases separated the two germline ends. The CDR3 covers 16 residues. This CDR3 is CSARDLLQGFNYGYTF. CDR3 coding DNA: TGCAGTGCTAGAGACCTATTACAGGGTTTCAACTATGGCTACACCTTC.

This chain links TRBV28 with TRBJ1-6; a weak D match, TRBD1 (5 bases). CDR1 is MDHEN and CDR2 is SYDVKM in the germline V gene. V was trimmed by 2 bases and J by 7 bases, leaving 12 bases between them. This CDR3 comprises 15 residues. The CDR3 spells CASSLPDSFNSPLHF. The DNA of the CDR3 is TGTGCCAGCAGTTTACCCGACAGTTTCAATTCACCCCTCCACTTT.

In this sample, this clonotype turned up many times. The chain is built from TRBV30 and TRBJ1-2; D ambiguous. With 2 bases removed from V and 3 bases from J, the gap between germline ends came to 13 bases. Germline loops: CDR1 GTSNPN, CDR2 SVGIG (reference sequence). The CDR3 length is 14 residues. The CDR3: CAWSRESEYYGYTF. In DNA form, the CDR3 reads TGTGCCTGGAGTCGGGAGTCGGAATACTATGGCTACACCTTC.

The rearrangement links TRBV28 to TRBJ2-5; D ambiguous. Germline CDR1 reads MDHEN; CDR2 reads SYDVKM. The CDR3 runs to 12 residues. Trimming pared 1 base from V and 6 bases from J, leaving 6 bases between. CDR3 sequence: CASSLFGQTQYF. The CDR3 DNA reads TGTGCCAGCAGTTTATTTGGGCAGACCCAGTACTTC.

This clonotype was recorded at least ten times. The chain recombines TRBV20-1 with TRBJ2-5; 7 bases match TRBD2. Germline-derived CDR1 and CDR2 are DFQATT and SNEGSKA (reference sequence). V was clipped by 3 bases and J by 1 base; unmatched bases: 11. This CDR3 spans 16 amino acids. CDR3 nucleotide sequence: TGCAGTGCTAGGAGCCAAAGCGGGGCCTTCCAAGAGACCCAGTACTTC. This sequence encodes CSARSQSGAFQETQYF.

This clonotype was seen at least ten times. This chain's CDR3 is CAWSVELLSSYEQYF. In nucleotides, the CDR3 is TGTGCCTGGAGTGTTGAGCTACTGAGCTCCTACGAGCAGTACTTC. The V gene is TRBV30, the J gene TRBJ2-7; no reliable D call. CDR1 and CDR2 from the germline V gene are GTSNPN and SVGIG (reference sequence). There are 15 residues in the CDR3. Trimming took off 0 bases at V and 0 bases at J, with 12 bases between the two ends.

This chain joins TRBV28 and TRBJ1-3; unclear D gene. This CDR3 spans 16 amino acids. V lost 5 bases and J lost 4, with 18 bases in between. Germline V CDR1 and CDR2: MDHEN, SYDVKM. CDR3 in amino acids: CASSPLRRGQGNTIYF. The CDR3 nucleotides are TGTGCCAGCAGTCCATTACGGAGAGGGCAAGGAAACACCATATATTTT. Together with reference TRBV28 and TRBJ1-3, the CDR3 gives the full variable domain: DVKVTQSSRYLVKRTGEKVFLECVQDMDHENMFWYRQDPGLGLRLIYFSYDVKMKEKGDIPEGYSVSREKKERFSLILESASTNQTSMYLCASSPLRRGQGNTIYFGEGSWLTVV.

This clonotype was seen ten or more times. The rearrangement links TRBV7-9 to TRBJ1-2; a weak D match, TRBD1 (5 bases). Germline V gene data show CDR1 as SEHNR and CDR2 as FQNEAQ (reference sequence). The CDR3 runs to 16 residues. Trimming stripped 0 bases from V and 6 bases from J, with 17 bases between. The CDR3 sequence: CASSLAGDPTGDGYTF. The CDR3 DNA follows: TGTGCCAGCAGCTTAGCGGGGGACCCCACTGGTGATGGCTACACCTTC.

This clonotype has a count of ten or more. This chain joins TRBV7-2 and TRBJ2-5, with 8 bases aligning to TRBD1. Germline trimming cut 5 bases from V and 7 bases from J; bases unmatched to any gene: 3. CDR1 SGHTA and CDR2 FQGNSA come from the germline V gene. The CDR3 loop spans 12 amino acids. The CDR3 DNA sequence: TGTGCCAGCAGCATCGACAGGGGGACCCAGTACTTC. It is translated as CASSIDRGTQYF. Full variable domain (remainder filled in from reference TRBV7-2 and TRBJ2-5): GAGVSQSPSNKVTEKGKDVELRCDPISGHTALYWYRQSLGQGLEFLIYFQGNSAPDKSGLPSDRFSAERTGGSVSTLTIQRTQQEDSAVYLCASSIDRGTQYFGPGTRLLVL.

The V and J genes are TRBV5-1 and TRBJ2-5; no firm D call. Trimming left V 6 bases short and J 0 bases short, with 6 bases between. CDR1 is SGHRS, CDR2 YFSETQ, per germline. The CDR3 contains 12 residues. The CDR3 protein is CASINYQETQYF. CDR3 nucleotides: TGCGCCAGCATCAATTACCAAGAGACCCAGTACTTC.

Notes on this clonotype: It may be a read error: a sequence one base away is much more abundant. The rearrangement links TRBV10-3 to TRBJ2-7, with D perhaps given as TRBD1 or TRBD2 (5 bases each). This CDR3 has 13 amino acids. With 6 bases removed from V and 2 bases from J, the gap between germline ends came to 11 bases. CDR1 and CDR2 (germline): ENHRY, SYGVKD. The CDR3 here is CAISRDGTYEQYF. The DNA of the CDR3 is TGTGCCATCAGCCGGGACGGGACCTACGAGCAGTACTTC.

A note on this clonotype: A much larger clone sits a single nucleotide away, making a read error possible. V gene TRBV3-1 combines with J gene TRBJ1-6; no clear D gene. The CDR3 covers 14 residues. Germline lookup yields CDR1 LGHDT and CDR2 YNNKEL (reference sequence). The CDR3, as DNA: TGTGCCAGCAGTCTAGGGATGGGAAATTCACCCCTCCGCTTT. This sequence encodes CASSLGMGNSPLRF.